This passage covers 5 T cell receptor beta chains from one sample sequenced in a study of cytomegalovirus exposure and HLA in healthy donors. Primers for the PCR totalled 60 Vbeta and 13 Jbeta. Some clones are missing from TCRdb's copy, which holds only in-frame ones; the method was immunoSEQ multiplex PCR. The sample lists around 110,000 clones, over 60% occurring once. Sequenced sample: PBMCs. The receptors derive from a man between 18 and 29 years old in good health and CMV-seronegative.

The chain links TRBV29-1 to TRBJ2-3; D unresolved. The V and J ends lost 3 bases and 3 bases respectively, with 7 bases between them. The germline CDR1 and CDR2 sequences are SQVTM and ANQGSEA. The CDR3 consists of 12 residues. The chain's CDR3 is CSVDIRTDTQYF. Written as DNA, the CDR3 is TGCAGCGTTGATATTAGAACAGATACGCAGTATTTT.

The chain combines TRBV14 with TRBJ2-7; weak D call: TRBD2 (6 bases). Germline V lookup: CDR1 SGHDN, CDR2 FVKESK. V lost 1 base to trimming and J lost 2 bases, with 15 bases between them. The length of the CDR3 is 16 residues. The CDR3 DNA is TGTGCCAGCAGCCAAGCTTTAGGCGGGAACCCCTACGAGCAGTACTTC. Translated, it gives CASSQALGGNPYEQYF.

This clone has just a few counts. The chain uses TRBV27 and TRBJ2-3, with TRBD1 identical over 7 bases. Germline lookup yields CDR1 MNHEY and CDR2 SMNVEV (reference sequence). Trimming at V came to 5 bases and at J to 2 bases, leaving 4 bases not matched to a gene. The CDR3 has 14 amino acids. CDR3 region: CASSIQGNTDTQYF. The CDR3 region has the DNA TGTGCCAGCAGTATACAGGGGAACACAGATACGCAGTATTTT.

The V call is TRBV5-1, the J call TRBJ2-3, with 8 positions matching TRBD2. There are 15 residues in the CDR3. V trimming: 4 bases; J trimming: 0 bases; junction bases outside the gene matches: 4. Germline V CDR1 and CDR2: SGHRS, YFSETQ. CDR3 protein: CASSVSGTSTDTQYF. CDR3 coding DNA: TGCGCCAGCAGCGTTAGCGGGACTAGCACAGATACGCAGTATTTT.

The table lists this clone with a few counts. This rearrangement joins TRBV28 to TRBJ1-5, with D perhaps TRBD1 (5 bases). V dropped 6 bases and J dropped 2 bases, with 17 bases sitting between them. Germline CDR1 MDHEN, CDR2 SYDVKM. This CDR3 contains 16 residues. CDR3 in DNA: TGTGCCAGCAGACTACTACAAACAGGTGGCAATCAGCCCCAGCATTTT. As protein: CASRLLQTGGNQPQHF.